This entry lists 24 T cell receptor beta chains sequenced from one sample in a study of STAT5B mutations in CD4+ large granular lymphocyte leukemia. TCRdb's table, derived via immunoSEQ multiplex PCR, lists solely in-frame clones and lacks some. The top ten clones hold around 0.37% of a sample with tens of thousands of clones, 84% of them seen once. Sample: CD4+ T cells from blood buffy coats. Receptors were obtained from a human donor in good health.

The V call is TRBV21-1, the J call TRBJ2-2; TRBD1 is the table's D call, not checked against the DNA. TRBV21-1 is annotated as a pseudogene. This CDR3 spans 18 amino acids. The CDR3: CASSPPTEPKRNTGELFF. For the CDR3, the DNA is TGTGCCAGCAGCCCCCCGACAGAACCGAAAAGGAACACCGGGGAGCTGTTTTTT.

The CDR3 loop is CASSAERQNEQYF. The DNA for the CDR3 is TGTGCCAGCAGTGCGGAGAGGCAAAACGAGCAGTACTTC. This chain links TRBV2 with TRBJ2-7; the D is unclear. Germline V gene sequence: CDR1 SNHLY, CDR2 FYNNEI. The CDR3 runs to 13 residues. Trimming removed 4 bases at V and 5 bases at J, with 12 bases between.

The chain employs TRBV27 and TRBJ1-5; 8 bases are shared with TRBD1. Germline V gives CDR1 MNHEY, CDR2 SMNVEV (reference sequence). J gave up 7 bases and V 6 bases, and 8 bases lay outside the gene matches. The CDR3 runs 14 residues. The CDR3 coding sequence is TGTGCCAGCAGCCCGGACAGGGTGGACCAGCCCCAGCATTTT. Protein: CASSPDRVDQPQHF.

CDR3 protein: CASSRDSNSYEQYF. The CDR3 DNA is TGCGCCAGTAGTCGGGACAGCAATTCCTACGAGCAGTACTTC. The chain joins TRBV10-1 to TRBJ2-7, with 7 bases aligning to TRBD1. This CDR3 has 14 amino acids. Trimming took 9 bases from V and 1 from J; bases not matched to a gene: 9. CDR1 is WNHNN and CDR2 is SYGVQD in the germline V gene (reference sequence).

The chain uses TRBV4-3 and TRBJ1-3; D remains unclear. V was clipped by 0 bases and J by 0 bases, with 9 bases between them. This CDR3 contains 16 residues. Germline lookup yields CDR1 LGHNA and CDR2 YSLEER. The CDR3, as DNA: TGCGCCAGCAGCCAAGAGTTGCCGTACTCTGGAAACACCATATATTTT. This encodes CASSQELPYSGNTIYF.

The chain links TRBV11-2 to TRBJ2-3, with 7 positions matching TRBD1. Germline V CDR1 and CDR2: SGHAT, FQNNGV. This CDR3 region has 13 residues. V shed 5 bases and J 5 bases; nucleotides not matched to a gene: 4. This CDR3 is CASSTRQGDTQYF. DNA for the CDR3: TGTGCCAGCAGCACGCGACAGGGAGATACGCAGTATTTT.

This rearrangement joins TRBV7-2 to TRBJ1-2; the D gene is possibly TRBD1 (6 bases). The germline gives CDR1 SGHTA, CDR2 FQGNSA. The CDR3 spans 14 residues. V was shortened by 4 bases and J by 4 bases, with 13 bases between the two germline ends. In nucleotides, the CDR3 is TGTGCCAGCAGCTCCCAGGGGCAAGGCTATGGCTACACCTTC. It translates to CASSSQGQGYGYTF.

This clone is a singleton in its sample. This sequence joins TRBV9 and TRBJ2-3; possible D gene TRBD1, 6 bases. Germline V gene sequence: CDR1 SGDLS, CDR2 YYNGEE. The CDR3 spans 17 residues. The germline V and J ends were trimmed by 3 bases and 6 bases, with 23 bases remaining between them. As DNA, the CDR3 is TGTGCCAGCAGCGACGGACCACAGGGTATATTGTCCGATACGCAGTATTTT. This sequence encodes CASSDGPQGILSDTQYF.

The gene calls are TRBV7-9 and TRBJ2-7; D is undetermined. Germline-derived CDR1 and CDR2 are SEHNR and FQNEAQ (reference sequence). Deletions cut 5 bases from V and 4 bases from J, with 9 bases between. CDR3 length: 12 residues. Here the CDR3 DNA reads TGTGCCAGCAGCCGCAGTGGGTACGAGCAGTACTTC. This translates into CASSRSGYEQYF. Supplemented by reference TRBV7-9 and TRBJ2-7, the full variable domain reads DTGVSQNPRHKITKRGQNVTFRCDPISEHNRLYWYRQTLGQGPEFLTYFQNEAQLEKSRLLSDRFSAERPKGSFSTLEIQRTEQGDSAMYLCASSRSGYEQYFGPGTRLTVT.

The chain uses TRBV5-1 and TRBJ1-1; 10 nucleotides line up with TRBD1. Losses at the gene ends were 5 bases for V and 1 base for J; bases not matched to a gene: 2. CDR1 and CDR2 from the germline V gene are SGHRS and YFSETQ. The CDR3 consists of 14 residues. The CDR3 here is CASRGQGWNTEAFF. Here the CDR3 DNA reads TGCGCCAGCAGGGGACAGGGGTGGAACACTGAAGCTTTCTTT. Using reference TRBV5-1 and TRBJ1-1 for the parts outside the CDR3, the full variable domain is KAGVTQTPRYLIKTRGQQVTLSCSPISGHRSVSWYQQTPGQGLQFLFEYFSETQRNKGNFPGRFSGRQFSNSRSEMNVSTLELGDSALYLCASRGQGWNTEAFFGQGTRLTVV.

This chain links TRBV7-3 with TRBJ2-3, with 8 bases matching TRBD2. This CDR3 has 17 amino acids. J lost 1 base, V lost 5 bases, and 11 bases had no gene match. The germline V gene has CDR1 SGHTA and CDR2 FQGTGA. This chain's CDR3 is CASSPRGSGEGTDTQYF. The CDR3 DNA sequence: TGTGCCAGCAGCCCCCGGGGTAGCGGGGAGGGCACAGATACGCAGTATTTT.

The chain couples TRBV7-8 to TRBJ2-5, with D perhaps TRBD2 (6 bases). Deletions cut 5 bases from V and 2 bases from J, with 18 bases between. There are 16 residues in the CDR3. Germline loops: CDR1 SGHVS, CDR2 FQNEAQ. The CDR3 DNA reads TGTGCCAGCAGCGCCCGTCGACTAGTGAATCAAGAGACCCAGTACTTC. It translates to CASSARRLVNQETQYF.

The chain combines TRBV18 with TRBJ1-1; 7 bases agree with TRBD1. Germline CDR1 and CDR2: KGHSH and LQKENI. The CDR3 loop spans 13 amino acids. With V trimmed by 4 bases and J by 5 bases, 4 bases remained unmatched. CDR3 in amino acids: CASSRSTGTEAFF. CDR3 bases: TGTGCCAGCTCACGATCGACAGGGACTGAAGCTTTCTTT. The whole variable domain, remainder taken from reference TRBV18 and TRBJ1-1, is NAGVMQNPRHLVRRRGQEARLRCSPMKGHSHVYWYRQLPEEGLKFMVYLQKENIIDESGMPKERFSAEFPKEGPSILRIQQVVRGDSAAYFCASSRSTGTEAFFGQGTRLTVV.

The J gene is TRBJ1-2, the V gene TRBV5-1, with TRBD1 matching 11 bases. After removal of 9 bases from V and 1 base from J, the junction contained 11 bases not matched to a gene. This CDR3 is built from 16 residues. Per the germline V gene, CDR1 is SGHRS and CDR2 is YFSETQ. CDR3 sequence (DNA): TGCGCCACCACGGAAGGACAGGGGGCAAGTAACTATGGCTACACCTTC. Amino acids: CATTEGQGASNYGYTF.

The J gene is TRBJ1-4, the V gene TRBV5-1, with unresolved D. Germline V gene sequence: CDR1 SGHRS, CDR2 YFSETQ. V was trimmed by 2 bases and J by 0 bases, leaving 8 bases between them. The CDR3 covers 15 residues. This CDR3 reads CASSLSQATNEKLFF. The CDR3 nucleotides are TGCGCCAGCAGCTTATCCCAAGCAACTAATGAAAAACTGTTTTTT.

This rearrangement joins TRBV5-6 to TRBJ2-7; 7 positions match TRBD2. CDR3 size: 15 residues. J gave up 4 bases and V 3 bases, and 10 bases lay outside the gene matches. In germline, CDR1 is SGHDT, CDR2 YYEEEE. This CDR3 reads CASSSSGQLRYEQYF. CDR3 DNA: TGTGCCAGCAGCTCTAGCGGACAACTGAGATACGAGCAGTACTTC.

The J gene is TRBJ1-2, the V gene TRBV2, with D tentatively TRBD1 (6 bases). Trimming shortened V by 6 bases and J by 8 bases, and 19 bases separated the two germline ends. Germline loops: CDR1 SNHLY, CDR2 FYNNEI. The CDR3 runs 14 residues. The CDR3 coding sequence is TGTGCCAGCAGGGACCCGACAGGTTTCAGAGGCTACACCTTC. It codes for CASRDPTGFRGYTF.

V is TRBV10-1 and J is TRBJ2-5; D not certain. CDR3 size: 13 residues. The germline V gene has CDR1 WNHNN and CDR2 SYGVQD (reference sequence). Trimming pared 3 bases from V and 5 bases from J, leaving 10 bases between. In DNA, the CDR3 is TGCGCCAGCAGTGAATCAGCTCGGGAGACCCAGTACTTC. Translating it yields CASSESARETQYF.

The CDR3 protein is CASTWGSVSGNTIYF. The CDR3, as DNA: TGTGCCAGCACCTGGGGGAGCGTCTCTGGAAACACCATATATTTT. This chain uses TRBV6-6 with TRBJ1-3; a weak D match, TRBD1 (5 bases). Germline lookup yields CDR1 MNHNY and CDR2 SVGAGI (reference sequence). This CDR3 region has 15 residues. V was cut by 7 bases and J by 0 bases, with 13 bases left in between.

The rearrangement links TRBV10-3 to TRBJ2-2, with 12 bases identical to TRBD1. Trimming removed 6 bases from V and 6 bases from J; junction bases left unmatched: 2. The CDR3 runs to 14 residues. CDR1 and CDR2 (germline): ENHRY, SYGVKD. The CDR3 protein is CAIRGDRGPGELFF. The CDR3 region has the DNA TGTGCCATCAGGGGGGACAGGGGGCCCGGGGAGCTGTTTTTT.

This clone was detected a few times. The chain uses TRBV27 and TRBJ1-1, with D unresolved. V was shortened by 7 bases and J by 4 bases, with 13 bases between the two germline ends. The CDR3 is 13 residues long. Germline V gene lookup returns CDR1 MNHEY and CDR2 SMNVEV (reference sequence). In DNA, the CDR3 is TGTGCCAGCATCCGCGACGGTAGCACTGAAGCTTTCTTT. This codes for CASIRDGSTEAFF.

Only a few counts were recorded for this clone. The chain combines TRBV6-1 with TRBJ1-6; D not resolved. This CDR3 has 14 residues. The germline CDR1 and CDR2 sequences are MNHNS and SASEGT. The germline V and J ends were trimmed by 2 bases and 10 bases, with 12 bases remaining between them. The CDR3 region has the DNA TGTGCCAGCAGTGAAAATGCAGCTAGGTCACCCCTCCACTTT. As protein: CASSENAARSPLHF.

V and J are TRBV11-3 and TRBJ2-5, with TRBD1 as a possible D gene (6 bases). V gave up 1 base and J gave up 5 bases, with 11 bases separating them. In germline, CDR1 is SGHNT, CDR2 YENEEA. This CDR3 is 14 amino acids long. In DNA, the CDR3 is TGTGCCAGCAGCTTAGGGACAGAAGGGGAGACCCAGTACTTC. Encoded protein: CASSLGTEGETQYF.

Concerning this clone: An end of the junction does not agree with germline; a read error may underlie this. V gene TRBV6-5 combines with J gene TRBJ2-3; TRBD1 matches at 10 bases. The germline V gene encodes CDR1 MNHEY and CDR2 SVGAGI. This CDR3 region has 13 residues. The CDR3 coding sequence is TGTGCCAGCAGTTATCCCGGGACAGGGGAGAATCATTGG. It specifies CASSYPGTGENHW.